The sequence of this T cell receptor beta chain was determined in a study of T cell responses to AZD1222 COVID-19 vaccine. Turning to this clone: As yet, its antigen is unknown.

Findings of the study overall: Recipients of two AZD1222 doses showed rising Spike-specific TCR breadth and depth.

Libraries were prepared by immunoSEQ multiplex PCR; TCRdb keeps only in-frame clonotypes and omits some of them. In the table there are tens of thousands of clones, 92% of which are singletons. Pooling covered second doses at about 4 or about 12 weeks. The specimen comprised peripheral blood, sampled 28 days after the second AZD1222 dose. This TCR came from an adult who received the AZD1222 COVID-19 vaccine.

As DNA, the CDR3 is TGTGCCAGCAGTTACTCACAGGGCCCCTATAATCAGCCCCAGCATTTT. Its translation is CASSYSQGPYNQPQHF. The chain is built from TRBV6-6 and TRBJ1-5, with D tentatively TRBD1 (6 bases). Germline CDR1 reads MNHNY; CDR2 reads SVGAGI (reference sequence). V was trimmed by 0 bases and J by 4 bases, leaving 13 bases between them. This CDR3 has 16 residues.